This T cell receptor (beta chain) was found in a study of blood T cells in healthy people across ages. A remark on this clonotype: Antigen unknown.

Whole-study findings and limits: Samples with more naive T cells showed higher observed beta diversity. Naive and antigen-experienced cells were not separated, limiting conclusive comparison.

The V gene's germline CDR1 is SGHKS and CDR2 YYEKEE (reference sequence). Trimming left V 2 bases short and J 6 bases short, with 6 bases between. This CDR3 is 12 amino acids long. Using a J-beta primer mix together with a sample-barcoded 5' primer, a second PCR was run for about 6 to 11 cycles. MiXCR, applied by TCRdb to the 5' RACE reads, yields one record per CDR3 protein. The table lists over 1.5 million distinct CDR3 sequences, about 50% of them singletons. Healthy Caucasians from Russia aged about 6 to 95 served as donors. The chain has TRBV5-5 and TRBJ2-1, with no clear D. This TCR was sampled from a woman aged 40 to 50 in good health. Sequences were obtained from blood. Written as DNA, the CDR3 is TGTGCCAGCAGCTTACAGCCCAATGAGCAGTTCTTC. This sequence encodes CASSLQPNEQFF. Full variable domain (remainder filled in from reference TRBV5-5 and TRBJ2-1): DAGVTQSPTHLIKTRGQQVTLRCSPISGHKSVSWYQQVLGQGPQFIFQYYEKEERGRGNFPDRFSARQFPNYSSELNVNALLLGDSALYLCASSLQPNEQFFGPGTRLTVL.